The present entry profiles one T cell receptor (beta chain) with its context. Its antigen remains unknown. The sample comes from a study of T cell responses to AZD1222 COVID-19 vaccine. The study's findings and limits: Reportedly, nearly half of unique spike TCRs recognized epitopes outside B.1.351/B.1.1.7 mutations. There were repertoire samples only from the period after the peak T cell response. Vaccine-associated CD4 TCRs ranged over spike, dominating at 160-218 and 743-854.

The method was immunoSEQ multiplex PCR; TCRdb's version includes in-frame clones alone and lacks a portion of them. There are about 15,000 clones in the sample; about 88% occur only once, and 2.9% lies in the top ten. CDR1 and CDR2 from the germline V gene are LNHDA and SQIVND (reference sequence). The CDR3 sequence is 15 residues long. V dropped 4 bases and J dropped 3; count of bases not matched to a gene: 5. The rearrangement links TRBV19 to TRBJ2-3; 9 bases are shared with TRBD1. Here the sequenced sample was peripheral blood, taken 28 days after the second AZD1222 dose. The receptor was isolated from an adult who received the AZD1222 COVID-19 vaccine. The CDR3 spells CASSTSGTGTDTQYF. For the CDR3, the DNA is TGTGCCAGTAGTACCTCCGGGACAGGGACAGATACGCAGTATTTT.